These T cell receptor beta chains were read from a single sample in a study of cytomegalovirus exposure and HLA in healthy donors. TCRdb's table, derived via immunoSEQ multiplex PCR, lists solely in-frame clones and lacks some. The repertoire consists of some 110,000 clones, with over 70% occurring once and the leading ten covering less than 3%. Sequenced: PBMCs. The receptor set was obtained from a female donor in good health and CMV-seronegative. Each CDR3 is given with its conserved first and last residue. Size is stated for part of the rows, as once, few or many counts, or as a class when the clone is expanded.

>.|TRBV5-5
CARKGVLAGYTF
>.|TRBV9
CASSGTSGTYGELFF
>few|TRBV29-1
CSGGTGGSNYGYTF
>.|TRBV19
CASSPGGRNQPQHF
>few|TRBV25-1
CASSERGGAGVTGELFF
>.|TRBV5-1
CASSLGAGPSTDTQYF
>.|TRBV5-1
CASSLGNRGRGDTQYF
>.|TRBV7-9
CASSPRGLGETQYF
>.|TRBV9
CASSYEDRGETQYF
>.|TRBV30
CAWSVWEPGELFF
>.|TRBV6-5
CASQTGPEGTQYF
>.|TRBV6-1
CASSTRHGYEQYF
>.|TRBV5-4
CASSWSAGEAYEQYF
>.|TRBV5-1
CASSLVPGQGARADTQYF